This T cell receptor beta chain is drawn from a study of T cell repertoires in cytomegalovirus infection. Study-wide background: Evidence of both CMV infection and a matching HLA type came from public TCR beta signatures. Study-wide results and caveats: Carriers of CMV plus the relevant HLA were identified by cumulative public TCR beta family frequency. In two of eight donors, the top clonotype was HLA-C-restricted CMV-specific.

As regards this clonotype: The antigen is not known.

CDR1 SGHNT and CDR2 YYREEE come from the germline V gene (reference sequence). V lost 0 bases to trimming and J lost 10 bases; unmatched junction nucleotides: 12. The CDR3 is 16 residues long. One entry per CDR3 protein, called by TCRdb with MiXCR from the reads. The sample lists about 260,000 distinct CDR3 sequences, approximately 9.2% seen once, with around 16% in the top ten. The V call is TRBV5-4, the J call TRBJ1-2, with 10 bases lining up with TRBD1. The receptor's source is a human donor in good health (CMV status not recorded). Some clones in this sample may be carry-over from other donors' samples. The sample consisted of PBMCs. The CDR3 spells CASSLGTWGQGKDYTF. The CDR3 nucleotides read TGTGCCAGCAGCTTGGGGACATGGGGACAGGGGAAGGACTACACCTTC. Supplemented by reference TRBV5-4 and TRBJ1-2, the full variable domain reads ETGVTQSPTHLIKTRGQQVTLRCSSQSGHNTVSWYQQALGQGPQFIFQYYREEENGRGNFPPRFSGLQFPNYSSELNVNALELDDSALYLCASSLGTWGQGKDYTFGSGTRLTVV.